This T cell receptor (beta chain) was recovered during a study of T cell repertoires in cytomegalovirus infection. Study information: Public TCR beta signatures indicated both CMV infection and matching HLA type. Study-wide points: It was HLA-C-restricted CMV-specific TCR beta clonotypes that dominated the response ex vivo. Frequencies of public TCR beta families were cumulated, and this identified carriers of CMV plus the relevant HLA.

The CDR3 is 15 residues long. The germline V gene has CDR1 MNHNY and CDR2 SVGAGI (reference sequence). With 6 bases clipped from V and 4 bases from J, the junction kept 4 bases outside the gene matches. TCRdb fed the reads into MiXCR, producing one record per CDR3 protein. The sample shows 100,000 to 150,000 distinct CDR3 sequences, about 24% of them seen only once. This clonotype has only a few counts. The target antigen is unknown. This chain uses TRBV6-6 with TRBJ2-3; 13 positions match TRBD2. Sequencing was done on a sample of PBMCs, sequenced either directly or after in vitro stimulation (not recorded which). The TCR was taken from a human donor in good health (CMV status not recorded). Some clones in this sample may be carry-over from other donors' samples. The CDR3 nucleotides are TGTGCCAGCAGAAGGACTAGCGGGAGCGCAGATACGCAGTATTTT. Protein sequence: CASRRTSGSADTQYF.